This record concerns one TCR beta chain sequence. Its antigen remains unidentified. The entry originates in a study of blood T cells in healthy people across ages. The study, taken as a whole, reports: There were more naive CD4+ cells and higher diversity in long-lived donors than in aged donors. There was a strong correlation between TCR beta diversity and naive T cell percentage.

The CDR3 has 14 amino acids. The V gene's germline CDR1 is SGHRS and CDR2 YFSETQ. Primers used in a second PCR of about 6 to 11 cycles were a sample-barcoded 5' primer and a J-beta primer mix. Samples each returned at least 3 million CDR3-containing paired-end reads. TCRdb processed the 5' RACE reads anew with MiXCR; each CDR3 protein has one entry. The sample comprises about 770,000 distinct CDR3 sequences, approximately 48% of which are singletons, and about a fifth rests with the top ten. Extraction of total RNA produced a minimum of 6 micrograms from each sample. The chain joins TRBV5-1 to TRBJ2-4; D may be TRBD1 (6 bases). The DNA matches TRBJ2-7 better at its end, which makes the J call doubtful. The TCR sequence derives from a man aged 55-75 years in good health. The material sequenced was blood. The CDR3 sequence: CASNHRDMTYEQYF. The CDR3 nucleotides read TGCGCCAGCAACCACCGGGACATGACCTACGAGCAGTACTTC.